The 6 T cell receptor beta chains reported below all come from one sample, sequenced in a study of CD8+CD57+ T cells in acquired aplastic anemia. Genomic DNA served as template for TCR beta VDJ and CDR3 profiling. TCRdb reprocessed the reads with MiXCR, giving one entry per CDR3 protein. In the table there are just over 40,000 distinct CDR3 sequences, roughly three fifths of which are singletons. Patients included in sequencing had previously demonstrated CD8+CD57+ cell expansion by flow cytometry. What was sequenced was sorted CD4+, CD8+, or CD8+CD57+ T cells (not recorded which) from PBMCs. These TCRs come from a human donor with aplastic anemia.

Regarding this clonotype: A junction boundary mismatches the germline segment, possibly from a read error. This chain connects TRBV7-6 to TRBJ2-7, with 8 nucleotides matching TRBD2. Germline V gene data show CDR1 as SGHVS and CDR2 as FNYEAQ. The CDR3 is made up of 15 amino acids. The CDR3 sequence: CARSLPAGGNDEQYF. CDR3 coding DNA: TGTGCCCGCAGCTTACCGGCGGGGGGCAACGATGAGCAGTACTTC.

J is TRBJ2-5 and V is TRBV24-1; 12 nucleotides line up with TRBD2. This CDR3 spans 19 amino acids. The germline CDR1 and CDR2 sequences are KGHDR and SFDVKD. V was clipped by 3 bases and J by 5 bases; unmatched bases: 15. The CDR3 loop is CATSDPASPGLAGVETQYF. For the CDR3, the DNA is TGTGCCACCAGTGATCCTGCAAGCCCGGGACTAGCGGGTGTGGAGACCCAGTACTTC.

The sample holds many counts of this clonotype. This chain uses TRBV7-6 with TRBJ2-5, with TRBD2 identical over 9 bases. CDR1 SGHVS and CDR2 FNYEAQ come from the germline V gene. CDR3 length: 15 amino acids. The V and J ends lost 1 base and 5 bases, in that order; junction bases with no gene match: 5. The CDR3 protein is CASSLVRGGEETQYF. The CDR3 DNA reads TGTGCCAGCAGCTTAGTGCGGGGGGGCGAGGAGACCCAGTACTTC.

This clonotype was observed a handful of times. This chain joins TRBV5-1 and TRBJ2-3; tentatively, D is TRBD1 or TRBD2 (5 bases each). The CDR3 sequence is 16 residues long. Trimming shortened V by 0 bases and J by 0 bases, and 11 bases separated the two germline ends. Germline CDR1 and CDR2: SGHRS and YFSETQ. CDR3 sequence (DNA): TGCGCCAGCAGCTTGGGTGGGGGACGGAGCACAGATACGCAGTATTTT. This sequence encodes CASSLGGGRSTDTQYF.

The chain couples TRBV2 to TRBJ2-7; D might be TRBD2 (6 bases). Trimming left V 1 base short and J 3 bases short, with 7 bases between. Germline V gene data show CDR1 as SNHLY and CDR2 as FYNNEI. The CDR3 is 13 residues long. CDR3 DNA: TGTGCCAGCAGTGAAGGGGGGGACTACGAGCAGTACTTC. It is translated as CASSEGGDYEQYF.

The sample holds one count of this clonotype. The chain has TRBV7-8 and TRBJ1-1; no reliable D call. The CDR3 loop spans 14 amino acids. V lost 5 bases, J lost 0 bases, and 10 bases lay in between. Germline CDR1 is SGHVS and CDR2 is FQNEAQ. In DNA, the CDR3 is TGTGCCAGCAGCCCCTGGACGGTGAACACTGAAGCTTTCTTT. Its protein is CASSPWTVNTEAFF. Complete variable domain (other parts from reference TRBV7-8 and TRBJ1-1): GAGVSQSPRYKVAKRGQDVALRCDPISGHVSLFWYQQALGQGPEFLTYFQNEAQLDKSGLPSDRFFAERPEGSVSTLKIQRTQQEDSAVYLCASSPWTVNTEAFFGQGTRLTVV.